One sample yielded the 23 T cell receptor beta chains listed below, sequenced in a study of regulatory T cells in long-lasting Graves disease. Building the TCR beta libraries relied on iRepertoire HTBI primers, and CDR3 regions underwent Arm-PCR. Via MiXCR, TCRdb re-called the multiplex PCR reads, giving one row per CDR3 protein. The sample lists more than 450,000 distinct CDR3 sequences; around 15% were seen once. Noted time point: newly diagnosed GD, antithyroid drugs for less than 3 months. Preparation of the TCR library used RNA extracted from PBMCs. The sample also formed part of further work on T cells in Graves' hyperthyroidism and ophthalmopathy.

Sequenced here: peripheral blood mononuclear cells (PBMCs), sampled at new diagnosis, from a patient treated with antithyroid drugs. The receptors here all came from a man aged 35 to 55 with Graves disease.

This clonotype occurred many times. The CDR3 DNA follows: TGTGCCAGCAGTGAAGGGACTTTCGGGACCCAAGAGACCCAGTACTTC. It translates to CASSEGTFGTQETQYF. V and J are TRBV6-1 and TRBJ2-5, with D perhaps being TRBD1 or TRBD2 (5 bases each). Per the germline V gene, CDR1 is MNHNS and CDR2 is SASEGT. Deletions cut 1 base from V and 1 base from J, with 13 bases between. This CDR3 comprises 16 residues.

This clonotype was counted between two and nine times. The rearrangement links TRBV6-5 to TRBJ2-1; 9 positions match TRBD2. This CDR3 is 18 amino acids long. The germline gives CDR1 MNHEY, CDR2 SVGAGI. The ends lost 1 base at V and 0 bases at J; junction bases unmatched: 7. The CDR3 coding sequence is TGTGCCAGCAGTTACTTAACGAGCGGGAGGACCTCCTACAATGAGCAGTTCTTC. Translated, it gives CASSYLTSGRTSYNEQFF.

The V and J genes are TRBV3-1 and TRBJ1-6; D is undetermined. V dropped 2 bases and J dropped 10 bases, with 15 bases sitting between them. This CDR3 is built from 15 residues. In germline, CDR1 is LGHDT, CDR2 YNNKEL (reference sequence). Written as DNA, the CDR3 is TGTGCCAGCAGCCAATTAGTAGATCTTGGGTCACCCCTCCACTTT. This gives the protein CASSQLVDLGSPLHF.

About this clonotype itself: This sequence may be a read error, since a much larger clone differs from it by one base. The chain combines TRBV6-1 with TRBJ2-1; D possibly corresponds to TRBD1 (5 bases). Germline CDR1 and CDR2: MNHNS and SASEGT. This CDR3 comprises 14 residues. V shed 4 bases and J shed 7 bases, with 14 bases lying between them. The CDR3 loop reads CASSVGVGMNEQFF. DNA of the CDR3: TGTGCCAGCAGTGTAGGGGTAGGGATGAATGAGCAGTTCTTC.

The table lists this clonotype with a few counts. The V and J genes are TRBV5-1 and TRBJ1-1; a possible D gene is TRBD1 (5 bases). Germline CDR1 is SGHRS and CDR2 is YFSETQ. The CDR3 is 14 amino acids. V shed 5 bases and J shed 1 base, with 12 bases lying between them. CDR3 sequence reads: CASSRGVGNTEAFF. The CDR3 DNA reads TGCGCCAGCAGTCGGGGGGTGGGGAACACTGAAGCTTTCTTT.

In its sample, this clonotype was seen many times. The V gene is TRBV20-1, the J gene TRBJ2-7; D might be TRBD1 (6 bases). Deletions cut 3 bases from V and 3 bases from J, with 18 bases between. The germline CDR1 and CDR2 sequences are DFQATT and SNEGSKA (reference sequence). The CDR3 covers 15 residues. The CDR3 is CSASHQGLTIYEQYF. The CDR3 DNA sequence: TGCAGTGCTAGCCACCAGGGGTTAACCATCTACGAGCAGTACTTC.

In this sample, this clonotype turned up many times. This chain connects TRBV28 to TRBJ2-3; 8 nucleotides match TRBD1. The CDR3 sequence is 16 residues long. Germline V gene data show CDR1 as MDHEN and CDR2 as SYDVKM. J gave up 2 bases and V 6 bases, and 10 bases lay outside the gene matches. The CDR3 bases are TGTGCCAGCAGCCCTGAGGGGACAGGAGACACAGATACGCAGTATTTT. This codes for CASSPEGTGDTDTQYF.

The chain employs TRBV2 and TRBJ2-1; tentatively, D is TRBD1 (5 bases). With 2 bases removed from V and 4 bases from J, the gap between germline ends came to 15 bases. The CDR3 contains 16 residues. Germline V gives CDR1 SNHLY, CDR2 FYNNEI. This chain's CDR3 is CASSEFRVPPYNEQFF. The CDR3 coding sequence is TGTGCCAGCAGTGAATTCAGGGTCCCCCCGTACAATGAGCAGTTCTTC. The variable domain in full, with the rest retrieved from reference TRBV2 and TRBJ2-1, is EPEVTQTPSHQVTQMGQEVILRCVPISNHLYFYWYRQILGQKVEFLVSFYNNEISEKSEIFDDQFSVERPDGSNFTLKIRSTKLEDSAMYFCASSEFRVPPYNEQFFGPGTRLTVL.

About this clonotype: Just one base apart from a much larger clone, this may be a read error. V is TRBV24-1 and J is TRBJ2-3, with TRBD1 as a possible D gene (5 bases). The CDR3 consists of 16 residues. CDR1 is KGHDR, CDR2 SFDVKD, per germline. The CDR3 region is CGTSELRQKGTDTQYF. CDR3 nucleotides: TGTGGCACCAGTGAACTGCGACAGAAAGGCACAGATACGCAGTATTTT.

The chain couples TRBV12-3 or TRBV12-4 to TRBJ2-2; TRBD2 aligns across 10 bases. The length of the CDR3 is 14 residues. V was clipped by 7 bases and J by 6 bases; unmatched bases: 5. CDR3 nucleotide sequence: TGTGCCAGCACCTATAGCGGGAGGCCCGGGGAGCTGTTTTTT. It codes for CASTYSGRPGELFF.

Concerning this clonotype: Since the CDR3 does not end with the conserved phenylalanine or tryptophan, this likely comes from a read error. This rearrangement joins TRBV29-1 to TRBJ2-1, with a tentative D call TRBD1 (6 bases). This CDR3 spans 11 amino acids. V lost 5 bases, J lost 8 bases, and 10 bases lay in between. Looked up from germline, CDR1 is SQVTM and CDR2 is ANQGSEA. The CDR3 DNA sequence: TGCAGCGTTACAAGGACAGATGAGCAGTTCCTC. It specifies CSVTRTDEQFL.

This clonotype came up a few times. J is TRBJ1-5 and V is TRBV6-5; no clear D gene. Trimming cost V 0 bases and J 11 bases, with 14 bases left between them. The CDR3 covers 14 residues. The germline CDR1 and CDR2 sequences are MNHEY and SVGAGI. The CDR3 reads CASSYSIPGASQHF. CDR3 bases: TGTGCCAGCAGTTACTCGATCCCGGGTGCGTCCCAGCATTTT.

This clonotype occurred many times. The J gene is TRBJ2-7, the V gene TRBV9; TRBD2 aligns across 9 bases. Germline V gene lookup returns CDR1 SGDLS and CDR2 YYNGEE. There are 15 residues in the CDR3. J gave up 6 bases and V 0 bases, and 7 bases lay outside the gene matches. CDR3 region: CASSVEGREGREQYF. The CDR3 coding sequence is TGTGCCAGCAGCGTAGAAGGGCGGGAGGGCCGCGAGCAGTACTTC.

This clonotype appeared many times. This chain connects TRBV20-1 to TRBJ2-7; 10 nucleotides line up with TRBD1. The CDR3 length is 13 residues. J gave up 6 bases and V 3 bases, and 5 bases lay outside the gene matches. Germline CDR1 reads DFQATT; CDR2 reads SNEGSKA (reference sequence). The CDR3 sequence is CSARGTGDSEQYF. CDR3 in DNA: TGCAGTGCTAGGGGGACAGGGGACTCCGAGCAGTACTTC.

In the case of this clonotype: The CDR3 does not end in the conserved phenylalanine or tryptophan, so this is likely a read error. The limits of the CDR3 on the DNA are not certain, so only TCRdb's listed CDR3 is given. The J gene is TRBJ1-1, the V gene TRBV20-1. Including both end residues, the CDR3 is 12 amino acids long. CDR1 is DFQATT, CDR2 SNEGSKA, per germline (reference sequence). The CDR3 loop reads CSADVGEGSVIC.

This sequence joins TRBV29-1 and TRBJ2-5; perhaps TRBD1 as D (5 bases). Between the trimmed V and J ends, which lost 2 bases and 5 bases, there was a span of 12 bases. The CDR3 is 13 amino acids. The germline V gene has CDR1 SQVTM and CDR2 ANQGSEA. The CDR3 protein is CSVEIAGMETQYF. The CDR3 DNA reads TGCAGCGTTGAAATAGCAGGGATGGAGACCCAGTACTTC.

The V gene is TRBV27, the J gene TRBJ2-3; a possible D gene is TRBD2 (6 bases). Per the germline V gene, CDR1 is MNHEY and CDR2 is SMNVEV (reference sequence). The CDR3 is 13 residues long. Trimming stripped 1 base from V and 5 bases from J, with 7 bases between. CDR3: CASSLWGLDTQYF. Written as DNA, the CDR3 is TGTGCCAGCAGTTTATGGGGACTAGATACGCAGTATTTT.

This clonotype appeared many times. V and J are TRBV6-2 or TRBV6-3 and TRBJ2-7; D is undetermined. The germline V gene encodes CDR1 MNHEY and CDR2 SVGEGT. CDR3 length equals 16 residues. V lost 0 bases and J 5 bases, leaving 17 bases between the germline ends. The CDR3, as DNA: TGTGCCAGCAGTTACTCGCGTCTTGACTCACGGGACGAGCAGTACTTC. It is translated as CASSYSRLDSRDEQYF.

This clonotype was detected many times. Germline and junction disagree at one end, which may indicate a read error. V and J are TRBV7-9 and TRBJ2-5, with D tentatively TRBD2 (7 bases). Germline V CDR1 and CDR2: SEHNR, FQNEAQ (reference sequence). The CDR3 runs to 15 residues. The CDR3 DNA reads as TGTGCTAGCAGCATAAGGGGGGACTACAGCGAGACCCAGTACTTC. Protein sequence: CASSIRGDYSETQYF. Filled out from reference TRBV7-9 and TRBJ2-5, the complete variable domain reads DTGVSQNPRHKITKRGQNVTFRCDPISEHNRLYWYRQTLGQGPEFLTYFQNEAQLEKSRLLSDRFSAERPKGSFSTLEIQRTEQGDSAMYLCASSIRGDYSETQYFGPGTRLLVL.

The chain uses TRBV4-1 and TRBJ1-5; no firm D call. Germline V gives CDR1 MGHRA, CDR2 YSYEKL. Trimming left V 0 bases short and J 3 bases short, with 12 bases between. The CDR3 loop spans 16 amino acids. DNA of the CDR3: TGCGCCAGCAGCCAAGATTTGATAAAGAACAATCAGCCCCAGCATTTT. This gives the protein CASSQDLIKNNQPQHF.

This clonotype was detected a few times. The V call is TRBV19, the J call TRBJ2-7, with D perhaps TRBD1 (5 bases). This CDR3 is built from 15 residues. The V end was cut by 5 bases, the J end by 0 bases, with 14 bases between. Germline V gene lookup returns CDR1 LNHDA and CDR2 SQIVND (reference sequence). Here the CDR3 reads CASSSGHFDSYEQYF. CDR3 DNA: TGTGCCAGTAGTTCAGGACACTTTGACTCCTACGAGCAGTACTTC. Drawing the rest from reference TRBV19 and TRBJ2-7, the complete variable domain is DGGITQSPKYLFRKEGQNVTLSCEQNLNHDAMYWYRQDPGQGLRLIYYSQIVNDFQKGDIAEGYSVSREKKESFPLTVTSAQKNPTAFYLCASSSGHFDSYEQYFGPGTRLTVT.

This clonotype occurred many times. This chain uses TRBV20-1 with TRBJ2-1, with D tentatively TRBD2 (5 bases). This CDR3 has 17 residues. Germline V gene sequence: CDR1 DFQATT, CDR2 SNEGSKA (reference sequence). The germline V and J ends were trimmed by 0 bases and 2 bases, with 17 bases remaining between them. In DNA, the CDR3 is TGCAGTGCTAGAGATTCAGTTCACGGGATGACCTACAATGAGCAGTTCTTC. It yields the protein CSARDSVHGMTYNEQFF.

This clonotype was detected only a few times. The rearrangement joins TRBV6-2 or TRBV6-3 to TRBJ1-2; D gene uncertain. There are 14 residues in the CDR3. CDR1 is MNHEY and CDR2 is SVGEGT in the germline V gene. The ends were cut back, 5 bases at V and 7 bases at J, with 17 bases in the middle. The CDR3 nucleotides read TGTGCCAGCAGTGAATCCTGGCGGGTCCGTGGCTACACCTTC. This gives the protein CASSESWRVRGYTF.